These T cell receptor beta chains were read from a single sample in a study of blood T cell repertoires in COVID-19. Profiled with immunoSEQ multiplex PCR; TCRdb holds only in-frame clones, not every one. In the table there are about 280,000 clones, roughly nine tenths of which are singletons. Sequencing was performed on peripheral blood. These receptors were taken from a woman in her twenties or thirties with COVID-19, enrolled during active disease. The CDR3 runs from the conserved cysteine through the conserved F or W. D genes are given only for firm matches. The size entry is marked missing in some rows and otherwise reads once, few, many or a size class.

D gene: .
J gene: TRBJ2-1
V gene: TRBV19
clone size: .
CDR3 protein: CASISYNEQFF
CDR3 DNA: TGTGCCAGTATTTCTTACAATGAGCAGTTCTTC

D gene: TRBD1
J gene: TRBJ2-3
V gene: TRBV18
clone size: .
CDR3 protein: CASSPRGQGNTDTQYF
CDR3 DNA: TGTGCCAGCTCACCACGAGGACAGGGGAATACAGATACGCAGTATTTT

D gene: .
J gene: TRBJ2-1
V gene: TRBV2
clone size: .
CDR3 protein: CASRDRRINEQFF
CDR3 DNA: TGTGCCAGCAGGGACAGAAGGATCAATGAGCAGTTCTTC

D gene: .
J gene: TRBJ1-1
V gene: TRBV3-1/TRBV3-2
clone size: .
CDR3 protein: CASSQGMNTEAFF
CDR3 DNA: TGTGCCAGCAGCCAGGGCATGAACACTGAAGCTTTCTTT

D gene: TRBD1
J gene: TRBJ1-4
V gene: TRBV5-1
clone size: .
CDR3 protein: CASSFRGQEKLFF
CDR3 DNA: TGCGCCAGCAGCTTTAGGGGGCAAGAAAAACTGTTTTTT

D gene: .
J gene: TRBJ1-6
V gene: TRBV5-5
clone size: .
CDR3 protein: CASSFMEGISPLHF
CDR3 DNA: TGTGCCAGCAGCTTTATGGAGGGTATCTCACCCCTCCACTTT

D gene: TRBD1
J gene: TRBJ1-1
V gene: TRBV6-5
clone size: .
CDR3 protein: CASRLQGRSTEAFF
CDR3 DNA: TGTGCCAGCAGATTACAGGGGCGAAGCACTGAAGCTTTCTTT

D gene: .
J gene: TRBJ2-1
V gene: TRBV3-1/TRBV3-2
clone size: .
CDR3 protein: CASSQGTGTANYNEQFF
CDR3 DNA: TGTGCCAGCAGCCAAGGGACCGGGACTGCTAACTACAATGAGCAGTTCTTC

D gene: .
J gene: TRBJ2-2
V gene: TRBV7-9
clone size: .
CDR3 protein: CASSRGHPELFF
CDR3 DNA: TGTGCCAGCAGCCGGGGACACCCAGAGCTGTTTTTT

D gene: .
J gene: TRBJ1-1
V gene: TRBV5-1
clone size: .
CDR3 protein: CASSTKTTENTEAFF
CDR3 DNA: TGCGCCAGCAGCACAAAAACGACAGAAAACACTGAAGCTTTCTTT

D gene: TRBD1
J gene: TRBJ1-4
V gene: TRBV15
clone size: .
CDR3 protein: CATSGKAQGGGLEKLFF
CDR3 DNA: TGTGCCACCAGCGGGAAAGCCCAGGGGGGAGGTCTGGAAAAACTGTTTTTT

D gene: TRBD1
J gene: TRBJ1-1
V gene: TRBV7-9
clone size: .
CDR3 protein: CASSLQGANTEAFF
CDR3 DNA: TGTGCCAGCAGTTTGCAGGGGGCGAACACTGAAGCTTTCTTT

D gene: TRBD1
J gene: TRBJ2-7
V gene: TRBV4-1
clone size: few
CDR3 protein: CASSQNRGAYEQYF
CDR3 DNA: TGCGCCAGCAGCCAAAACAGGGGGGCCTACGAGCAGTACTTC

D gene: .
J gene: TRBJ1-2
V gene: TRBV30
clone size: .
CDR3 protein: CAWSRVGSGYGYTF
CDR3 DNA: TGTGCCTGGAGTCGAGTCGGGTCGGGCTATGGCTACACCTTC

D gene: .
J gene: TRBJ2-2
V gene: TRBV6-4
clone size: .
CDR3 protein: CASSDWHPTGELFF
CDR3 DNA: TGTGCCAGCAGTGACTGGCATCCTACCGGGGAGCTGTTTTTT

D gene: TRBD1
J gene: TRBJ2-7
V gene: TRBV11-2
clone size: .
CDR3 protein: CASSLGTGSYEQYF
CDR3 DNA: TGTGCCAGCAGCTTAGGGACAGGTAGCTACGAGCAGTACTTC

D gene: TRBD1
J gene: TRBJ1-2
V gene: TRBV3-1/TRBV3-2
clone size: .
CDR3 protein: CASSPSQGAQGGYTF
CDR3 DNA: TGTGCCAGCAGCCCCAGCCAGGGGGCTCAGGGTGGCTACACCTTC

D gene: .
J gene: TRBJ1-5
V gene: TRBV25-1
clone size: .
CDR3 protein: CASSANPDQPQHF
CDR3 DNA: TGTGCCAGCAGCGCTAACCCCGATCAGCCCCAGCATTTT

D gene: TRBD2
J gene: TRBJ2-1
V gene: TRBV11-2
clone size: .
CDR3 protein: CASIQGRGEQFF
CDR3 DNA: TGTGCCAGCATCCAAGGGAGGGGTGAGCAGTTCTTC

D gene: TRBD1
J gene: TRBJ1-3
V gene: TRBV30
clone size: .
CDR3 protein: CAWWTGSGNTIYF
CDR3 DNA: TGTGCCTGGTGGACAGGGTCAGGAAACACCATATATTTT